A single sample gave rise to the 14 T cell receptor beta chains below, sequenced in a study of cytomegalovirus exposure and HLA in healthy donors. PCR primers comprised 60 Vbeta and 13 Jbeta primers. Here immunoSEQ multiplex PCR was the method, and the copy in TCRdb shows in-frame clones only, minus some. The sample has 95,000 to 150,000 clones; about 75% are singletons. Sequencing used PBMCs. The receptor set was obtained from a man in his 60s in good health and CMV-seropositive.

The chain recombines TRBV7-9 with TRBJ1-4; 8 bases map to TRBD1. The CDR3 length is 18 residues. Germline lookup yields CDR1 SEHNR and CDR2 FQNEAQ (reference sequence). The trim removed 5 bases at V and 0 bases at J, leaving 11 bases unmatched. CDR3 bases: TGTGCCAGCAGCCAAAAACTGGGACAGGTGGCAACTAATGAAAAACTGTTTTTT. This codes for CASSQKLGQVATNEKLFF.

The chain has TRBV4-1 and TRBJ2-3; 9 bases align to TRBD1. From germline, CDR1 is MGHRA and CDR2 YSYEKL. This CDR3 region has 16 residues. With 4 bases clipped from V and 4 bases from J, the junction kept 9 bases outside the gene matches. Here the CDR3 DNA reads TGCGCCAGCAGCCCGACGGGGACAGGGACGGCAGATACGCAGTATTTT. Translation gives CASSPTGTGTADTQYF.

The gene calls are TRBV2 and TRBJ2-7; tentatively, D is TRBD2 (7 bases). Germline V CDR1 and CDR2: SNHLY, FYNNEI. The CDR3 spans 14 residues. V was pared by 6 bases and J by 0 bases, with 12 bases between. The CDR3 protein is CASRRGGSSYEQYF. The DNA of the CDR3 is TGTGCCAGCAGGAGGGGGGGCAGCTCCTACGAGCAGTACTTC.

This chain connects TRBV6-6 to TRBJ2-5, with D possibly matching TRBD2 (6 bases). The end of the DNA aligns better with TRBJ2-7, so the J call may be wrong. Germline CDR1 reads MNHNY; CDR2 reads SVGAGI (reference sequence). The CDR3 is made up of 16 amino acids. CDR3 region: CASSYPDRSGSYEQYF. CDR3 sequence (DNA): TGTGCCAGCAGTTACCCAGACAGATCCGGGAGTTACGAGCAGTACTTC.

The chain joins TRBV29-1 to TRBJ1-2; 7 bases line up with TRBD1. V gave up 7 bases and J gave up 5 bases; unmatched junction bases: 7. Germline V gives CDR1 SQVTM, CDR2 ANQGSEA. The CDR3 totals 12 residues. In DNA, the CDR3 is TGCAGCGCAAGGACAGGTTTTTATGGCTACACCTTC. Amino acid sequence: CSARTGFYGYTF.

The genes are TRBV30 and TRBJ1-2; 7 bases align to TRBD1. Losses at the gene ends were 2 bases for V and 4 bases for J; bases not matched to a gene: 10. The germline V gene has CDR1 GTSNPN and CDR2 SVGIG (reference sequence). There are 15 residues in the CDR3. The CDR3 nucleotides read TGTGCCTGGAGTAGGGGGACAGCCCTACCCTATGGCTACACCTTC. As protein: CAWSRGTALPYGYTF.

This clone was seen just once. The chain uses TRBV4-2 and TRBJ2-5, with 8 bases lining up with TRBD2. This CDR3 contains 15 residues. Trimming took 1 base from V and 5 from J; bases not matched to a gene: 6. In germline, CDR1 is LGHNA, CDR2 YNFKEQ. The CDR3 protein is CASSQAGGAGETQYF. For the CDR3, the DNA is TGTGCCAGCAGCCAAGCCGGGGGGGCAGGGGAGACCCAGTACTTC.

This clone was observed once. The chain uses TRBV18 and TRBJ1-5; 9 bases agree with TRBD1. The CDR3 has 14 amino acids. Per germline, CDR1 KGHSH and CDR2 LQKENI. J gave up 3 bases and V 6 bases, and 3 bases lay outside the gene matches. The CDR3 protein is CASSRTGDNQPQHF. The CDR3 DNA reads TGTGCCAGCTCGCGGACAGGGGACAATCAGCCCCAGCATTTT. The complete variable domain, with remaining parts taken from reference TRBV18 and TRBJ1-5, reads NAGVMQNPRHLVRRRGQEARLRCSPMKGHSHVYWYRQLPEEGLKFMVYLQKENIIDESGMPKERFSAEFPKEGPSILRIQQVVRGDSAAYFCASSRTGDNQPQHFGDGTRLSIL.

The genes are TRBV6-5 and TRBJ2-7, with D tentatively TRBD1 (5 bases). The length of the CDR3 is 14 residues. Trimming removed 5 bases at V and 0 bases at J, with 11 bases between. From germline, CDR1 is MNHEY and CDR2 SVGAGI. The CDR3, as DNA: TGTGCCAGCAGTGAAAGGACAAGCTCCTACGAGCAGTACTTC. The encoded protein is CASSERTSSYEQYF.

The chain couples TRBV25-1 to TRBJ2-1, with TRBD1 identical over 11 bases. J lost 6 bases, V lost 4 bases, and 8 bases had no gene match. Germline values: CDR1 MGHDK, CDR2 SYGVNS. The CDR3 runs 16 residues. The CDR3 DNA sequence: TGTGCCAGCAGTGGGCGAACCGGGACAGGGGGCAATGAGCAGTTCTTC. Its protein product is CASSGRTGTGGNEQFF.

The chain carries TRBV5-1 and TRBJ2-3; 10 bases are shared with TRBD2. Trimming removed 3 bases from V and 3 bases from J; junction bases left unmatched: 13. This CDR3 comprises 18 residues. Germline lookup yields CDR1 SGHRS and CDR2 YFSETQ. CDR3 bases: TGCGCCAGCAGCTGGGCGCTAGCGGGAGCGAGGGGGACAGATACGCAGTATTTT. Translating gives CASSWALAGARGTDTQYF.

This chain uses TRBV28 with TRBJ2-5; D ambiguous. Trimming left V 6 bases short and J 3 bases short, with 14 bases between. CDR1 MDHEN and CDR2 SYDVKM come from the germline V gene. The CDR3 runs to 14 residues. The CDR3 DNA reads as TGTGCCAGCAGCCCCGCCCCGGGTGAAGAGACCCAGTACTTC. Protein: CASSPAPGEETQYF. Full variable domain (remainder filled in from reference TRBV28 and TRBJ2-5): DVKVTQSSRYLVKRTGEKVFLECVQDMDHENMFWYRQDPGLGLRLIYFSYDVKMKEKGDIPEGYSVSREKKERFSLILESASTNQTSMYLCASSPAPGEETQYFGPGTRLLVL.

This chain joins TRBV9 and TRBJ1-4, with D unclear. The CDR3 loop spans 14 amino acids. Trimming left V 7 bases short and J 11 bases short, with 21 bases between. The V gene's germline CDR1 is SGDLS and CDR2 YYNGEE. The DNA of the CDR3 is TGTGCCAGCTCTCCGGCCTTCCGGGAGGAGAAACTGTTTTTT. Translation: CASSPAFREEKLFF.

The rearrangement joins TRBV28 to TRBJ1-2; 9 bases are shared with TRBD1. V gave up 4 bases and J gave up 5 bases; unmatched junction bases: 5. This CDR3 is built from 14 residues. Germline V gene sequence: CDR1 MDHEN, CDR2 SYDVKM. The CDR3, as DNA: TGTGCCAGCAGTTCCAACAGGGGGCTTTATGGCTACACCTTC. It specifies CASSSNRGLYGYTF.